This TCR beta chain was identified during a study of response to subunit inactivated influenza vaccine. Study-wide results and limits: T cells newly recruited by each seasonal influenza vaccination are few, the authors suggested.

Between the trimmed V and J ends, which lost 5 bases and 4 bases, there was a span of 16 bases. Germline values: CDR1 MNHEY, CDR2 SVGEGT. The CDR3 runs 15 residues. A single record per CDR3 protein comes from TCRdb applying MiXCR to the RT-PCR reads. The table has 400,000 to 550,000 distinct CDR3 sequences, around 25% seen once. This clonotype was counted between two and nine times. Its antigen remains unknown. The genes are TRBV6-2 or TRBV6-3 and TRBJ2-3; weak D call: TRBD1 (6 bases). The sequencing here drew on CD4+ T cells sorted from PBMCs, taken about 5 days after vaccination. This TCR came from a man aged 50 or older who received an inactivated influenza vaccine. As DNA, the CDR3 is TGTGCCAGCAGTCACTGGGACACAGAGGCAGATACGCAGTATTTT. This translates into CASSHWDTEADTQYF.